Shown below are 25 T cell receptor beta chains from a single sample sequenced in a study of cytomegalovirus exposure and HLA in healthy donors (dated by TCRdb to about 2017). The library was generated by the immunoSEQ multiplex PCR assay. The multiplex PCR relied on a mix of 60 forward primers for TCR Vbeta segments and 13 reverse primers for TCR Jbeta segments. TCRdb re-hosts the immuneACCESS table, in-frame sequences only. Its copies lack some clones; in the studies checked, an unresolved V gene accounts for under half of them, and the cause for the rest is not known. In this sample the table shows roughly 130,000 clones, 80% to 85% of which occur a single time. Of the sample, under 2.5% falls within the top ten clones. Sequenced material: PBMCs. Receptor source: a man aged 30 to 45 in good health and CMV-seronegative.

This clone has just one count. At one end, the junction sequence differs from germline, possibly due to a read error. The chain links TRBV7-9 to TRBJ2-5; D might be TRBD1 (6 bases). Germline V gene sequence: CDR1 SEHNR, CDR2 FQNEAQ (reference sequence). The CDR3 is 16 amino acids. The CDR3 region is CSSSFRQVFYQETQYF. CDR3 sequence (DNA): TGTTCCAGCAGCTTCCGACAGGTTTTTTACCAAGAGACCCAGTACTTC.

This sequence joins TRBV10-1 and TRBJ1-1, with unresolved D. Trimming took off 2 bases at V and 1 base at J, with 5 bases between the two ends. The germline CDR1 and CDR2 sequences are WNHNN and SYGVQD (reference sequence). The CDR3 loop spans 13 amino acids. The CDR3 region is CASSERENTEAFF. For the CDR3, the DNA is TGCGCCAGCAGTGAGCGGGAGAACACTGAAGCTTTCTTT.

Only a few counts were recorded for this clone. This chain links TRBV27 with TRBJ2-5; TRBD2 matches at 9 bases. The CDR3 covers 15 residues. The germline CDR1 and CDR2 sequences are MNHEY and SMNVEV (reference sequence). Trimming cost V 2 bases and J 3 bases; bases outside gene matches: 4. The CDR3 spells CASSLAGGRKETQYF. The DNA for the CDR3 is TGTGCCAGCAGTTTAGCGGGGGGGCGAAAAGAGACCCAGTACTTC.

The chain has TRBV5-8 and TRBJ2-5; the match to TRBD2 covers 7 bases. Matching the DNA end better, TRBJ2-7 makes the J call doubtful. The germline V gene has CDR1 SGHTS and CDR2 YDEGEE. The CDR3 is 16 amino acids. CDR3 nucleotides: TGTGCCAGCAGCTTGGCCGGACTAGGGGTCGGCTACGAGCAGTACTTC. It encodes CASSLAGLGVGYEQYF.

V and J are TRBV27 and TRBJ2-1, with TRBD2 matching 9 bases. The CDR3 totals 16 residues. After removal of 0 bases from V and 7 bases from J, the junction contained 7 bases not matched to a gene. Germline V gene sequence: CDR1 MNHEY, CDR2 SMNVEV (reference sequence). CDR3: CASSLSVAGGRNEQFF. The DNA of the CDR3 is TGTGCCAGCAGTTTATCGGTCGCGGGGGGGCGGAATGAGCAGTTCTTC.

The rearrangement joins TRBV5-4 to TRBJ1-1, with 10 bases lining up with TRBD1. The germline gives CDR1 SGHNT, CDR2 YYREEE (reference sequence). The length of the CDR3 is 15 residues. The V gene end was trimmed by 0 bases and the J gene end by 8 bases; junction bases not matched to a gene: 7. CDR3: CASSLVGTGDNEAFF. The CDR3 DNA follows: TGTGCCAGCAGCTTGGTGGGGACAGGGGATAACGAAGCTTTCTTT.

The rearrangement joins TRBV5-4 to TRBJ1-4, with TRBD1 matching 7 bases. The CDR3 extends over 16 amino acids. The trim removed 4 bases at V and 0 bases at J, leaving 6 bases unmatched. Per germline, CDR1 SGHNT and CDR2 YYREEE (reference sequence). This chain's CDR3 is CASSARQGATNEKLFF. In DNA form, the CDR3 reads TGTGCCAGCAGCGCTAGACAGGGTGCAACTAATGAAAAACTGTTTTTT.

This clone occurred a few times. CDR3 protein: CASSSSGYNEQFF. The DNA of the CDR3 is TGTGCCAGCAGTTCCTCCGGCTACAATGAGCAGTTCTTC. The chain is built from TRBV6-5 and TRBJ2-1; D ambiguous. V gave up 4 bases and J gave up 3 bases, with 7 bases separating them. This CDR3 has 13 residues. Germline V gene sequence: CDR1 MNHEY, CDR2 SVGAGI.

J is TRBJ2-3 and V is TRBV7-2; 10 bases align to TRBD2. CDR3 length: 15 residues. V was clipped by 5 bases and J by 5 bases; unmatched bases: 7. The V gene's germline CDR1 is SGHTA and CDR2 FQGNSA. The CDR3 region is CASSLAGTSEDTQYF. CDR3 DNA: TGTGCCAGCAGCCTTGCCGGGACTAGCGAAGATACGCAGTATTTT.

The CDR3 is CAISPTGATNEKLFF. The CDR3 region has the DNA TGTGCCATCAGCCCGACAGGTGCAACTAATGAAAAACTGTTTTTT. The chain has TRBV10-3 and TRBJ1-4; D is possibly TRBD1 (6 bases). CDR1 and CDR2 from the germline V gene are ENHRY and SYGVKD. This CDR3 is 15 amino acids long. Trimming removed 6 bases at V and 0 bases at J, with 11 bases between.

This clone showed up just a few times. Written as DNA, the CDR3 is TGTGCCACCGGGGACACTTTCGGTGAGCAGTACTTC. Translating it yields CATGDTFGEQYF. This chain uses TRBV19 with TRBJ2-7; TRBD1 is a possible D gene (6 bases). The CDR3 has 12 amino acids. Deletions cut 10 bases from V and 7 bases from J, with 17 bases between. Per germline, CDR1 LNHDA and CDR2 SQIVND (reference sequence).

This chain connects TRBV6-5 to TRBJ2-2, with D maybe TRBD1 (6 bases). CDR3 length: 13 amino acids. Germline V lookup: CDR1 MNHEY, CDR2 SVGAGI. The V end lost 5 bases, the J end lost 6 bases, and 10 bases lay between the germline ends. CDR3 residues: CASSLRTAGELFF. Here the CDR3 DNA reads TGTGCCAGCAGTCTCCGGACAGCCGGGGAGCTGTTTTTT.

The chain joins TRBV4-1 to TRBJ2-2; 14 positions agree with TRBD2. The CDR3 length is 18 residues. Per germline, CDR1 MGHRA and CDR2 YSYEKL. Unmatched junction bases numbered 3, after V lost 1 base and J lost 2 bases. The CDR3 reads CASSQVGLAGGNTGELFF. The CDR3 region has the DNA TGCGCCAGCAGCCAAGTCGGACTAGCGGGGGGAAACACCGGGGAGCTGTTTTTT.

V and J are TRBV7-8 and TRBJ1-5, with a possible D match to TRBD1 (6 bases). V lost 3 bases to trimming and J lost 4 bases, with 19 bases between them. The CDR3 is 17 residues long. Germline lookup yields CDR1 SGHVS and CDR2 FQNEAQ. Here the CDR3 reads CASSLVLGQSRNQPQHF. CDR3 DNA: TGTGCCAGCAGCTTGGTGCTCGGACAGTCCCGAAATCAGCCCCAGCATTTT.

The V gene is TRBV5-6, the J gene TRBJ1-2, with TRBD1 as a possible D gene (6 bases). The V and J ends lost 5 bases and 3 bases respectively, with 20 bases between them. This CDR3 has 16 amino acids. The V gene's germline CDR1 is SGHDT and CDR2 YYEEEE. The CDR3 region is CASRLSTRGPDYGYTF. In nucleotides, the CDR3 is TGTGCCAGCAGGTTGAGTACCAGGGGCCCGGACTATGGCTACACCTTC.

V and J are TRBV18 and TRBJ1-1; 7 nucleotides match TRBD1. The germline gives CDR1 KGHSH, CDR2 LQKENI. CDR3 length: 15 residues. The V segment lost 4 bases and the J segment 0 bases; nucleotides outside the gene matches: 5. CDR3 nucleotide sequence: TGTGCCAGCTCACTCAGACAGGGTATGAACACTGAAGCTTTCTTT. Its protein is CASSLRQGMNTEAFF.

CDR3 sequence reads: CASSRRPGTGFGEQYF. In DNA form, the CDR3 reads TGCGCCAGCAGTAGAAGGCCCGGGACAGGGTTCGGCGAGCAGTACTTC. V is TRBV10-1 and J is TRBJ2-7; 9 bases are shared with TRBD1. Germline values: CDR1 WNHNN, CDR2 SYGVQD (reference sequence). The CDR3 runs to 16 residues. Trimming cost V 5 bases and J 6 bases; bases outside gene matches: 14.

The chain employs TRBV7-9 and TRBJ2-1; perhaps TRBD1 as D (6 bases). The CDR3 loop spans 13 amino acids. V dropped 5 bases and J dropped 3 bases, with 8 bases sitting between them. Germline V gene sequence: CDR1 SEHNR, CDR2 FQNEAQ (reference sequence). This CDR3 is CASSMDSYNEQFF. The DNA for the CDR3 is TGTGCCAGCAGCATGGACAGCTACAATGAGCAGTTCTTC.

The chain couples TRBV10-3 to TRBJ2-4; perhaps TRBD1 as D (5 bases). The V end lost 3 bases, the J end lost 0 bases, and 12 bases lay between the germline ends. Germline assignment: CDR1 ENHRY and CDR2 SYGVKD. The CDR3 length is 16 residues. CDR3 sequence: CAISDRGNLAKNIQYF. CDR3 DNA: TGTGCCATCAGTGATAGGGGAAACCTAGCCAAAAACATTCAGTACTTC.

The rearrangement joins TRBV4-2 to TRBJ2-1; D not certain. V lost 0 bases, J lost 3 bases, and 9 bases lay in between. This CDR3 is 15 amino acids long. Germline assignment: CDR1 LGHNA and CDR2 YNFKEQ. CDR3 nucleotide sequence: TGTGCCAGCAGCCAAGAGAGATCCTACTACAATGAGCAGTTCTTC. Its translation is CASSQERSYYNEQFF.

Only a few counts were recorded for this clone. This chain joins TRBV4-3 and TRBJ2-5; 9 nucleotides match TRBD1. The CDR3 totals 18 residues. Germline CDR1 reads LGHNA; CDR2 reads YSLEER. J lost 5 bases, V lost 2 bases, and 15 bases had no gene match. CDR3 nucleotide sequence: TGCGCCAGCAGCCAACGGACAGGGGCAAGGGCCTCCCGGGAGACCCAGTACTTC. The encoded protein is CASSQRTGARASRETQYF.

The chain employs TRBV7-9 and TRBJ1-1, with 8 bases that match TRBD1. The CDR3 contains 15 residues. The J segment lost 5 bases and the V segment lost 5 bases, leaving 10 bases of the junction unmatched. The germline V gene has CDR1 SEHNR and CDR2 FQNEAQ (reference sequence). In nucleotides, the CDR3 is TGTGCCAGCAGCCCCAGGGGGCACCTCGGGACTGAAGCTTTCTTT. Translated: CASSPRGHLGTEAFF.

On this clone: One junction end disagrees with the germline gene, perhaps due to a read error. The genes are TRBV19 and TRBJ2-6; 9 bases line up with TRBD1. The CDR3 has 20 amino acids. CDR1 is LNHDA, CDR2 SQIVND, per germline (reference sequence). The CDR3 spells CASESVTSGTGSSGANGLTF. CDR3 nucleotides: TGTGCCAGCGAATCTGTAACGTCGGGGACAGGGAGCTCTGGGGCCAACGGCCTGACTTTC.

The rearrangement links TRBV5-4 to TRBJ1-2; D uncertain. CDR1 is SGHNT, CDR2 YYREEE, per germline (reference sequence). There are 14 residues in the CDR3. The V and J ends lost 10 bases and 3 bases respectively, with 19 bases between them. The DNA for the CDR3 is TGTGCCTGTTCCGGTCGAAGGGAGGACTATGGCTACACCTTC. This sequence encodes CACSGRREDYGYTF.

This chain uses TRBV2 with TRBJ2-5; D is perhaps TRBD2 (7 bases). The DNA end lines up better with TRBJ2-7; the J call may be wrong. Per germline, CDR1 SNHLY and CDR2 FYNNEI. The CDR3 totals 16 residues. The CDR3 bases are TGTGCCAGCAGTGACGGGGGGCGCAGACTACCTTACGAGCAGTACTTC. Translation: CASSDGGRRLPYEQYF.